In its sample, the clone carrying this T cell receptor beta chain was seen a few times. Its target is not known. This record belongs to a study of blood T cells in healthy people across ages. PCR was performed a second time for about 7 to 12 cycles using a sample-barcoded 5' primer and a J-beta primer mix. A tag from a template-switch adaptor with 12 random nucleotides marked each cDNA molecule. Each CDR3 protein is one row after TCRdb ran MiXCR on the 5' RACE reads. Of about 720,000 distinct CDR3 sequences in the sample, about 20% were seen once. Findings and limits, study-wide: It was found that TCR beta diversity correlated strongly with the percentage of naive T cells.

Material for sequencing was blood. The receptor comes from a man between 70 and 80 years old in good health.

CDR3 sequence reads: CASRRQGLRVEAFF. DNA of the CDR3: TGTGCCAGCAGGCGACAGGGGCTCCGGGTTGAAGCTTTCTTT. The rearrangement uses TRBV12-3 or TRBV12-4 and TRBJ1-1; 8 bases agree with TRBD1. Trimming cost V 6 bases and J 7 bases; bases outside gene matches: 10. This CDR3 is 14 amino acids long.